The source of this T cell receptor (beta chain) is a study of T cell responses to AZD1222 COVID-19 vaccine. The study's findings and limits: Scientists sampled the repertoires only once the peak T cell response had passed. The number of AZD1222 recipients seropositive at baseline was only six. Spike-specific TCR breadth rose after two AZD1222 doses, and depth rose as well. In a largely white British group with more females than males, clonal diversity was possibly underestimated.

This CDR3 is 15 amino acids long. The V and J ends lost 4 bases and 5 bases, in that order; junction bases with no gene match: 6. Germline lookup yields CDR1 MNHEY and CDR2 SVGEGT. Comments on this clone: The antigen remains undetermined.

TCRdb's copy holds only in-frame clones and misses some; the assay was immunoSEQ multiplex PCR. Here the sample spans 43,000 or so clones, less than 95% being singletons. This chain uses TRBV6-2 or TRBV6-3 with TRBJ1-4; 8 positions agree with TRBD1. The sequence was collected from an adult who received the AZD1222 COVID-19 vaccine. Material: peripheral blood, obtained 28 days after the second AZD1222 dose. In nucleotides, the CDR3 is TGTGCCAGCAGTTCCCCGGGACAGGCGAATGAAAAACTGTTTTTT. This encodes CASSSPGQANEKLFF.